This T cell receptor beta chain was identified in a study of control samples from healthy donors and cancer patients. This CDR3 has 16 residues. Germline V lookup: CDR1 SEHNR, CDR2 FQNEAQ (reference sequence). V was clipped by 5 bases and J by 8 bases; unmatched bases: 14. Profiling relied on immunoSEQ multiplex PCR, and the TCRdb table lists in-frame clones only, not all of them. The sample lists about 120,000 clones; approximately 88% were seen once. This sequence originates from a woman aged 55 to 70 with lung cancer. The V call is TRBV7-9, the J call TRBJ1-2; 10 bases agree with TRBD1. Sequenced sample: PBMCs. The CDR3 sequence: CASSLGTGVALGGYTF. The CDR3 coding sequence is TGTGCCAGCAGCCTGGGGACAGGGGTTGCCCTAGGGGGCTACACCTTC.